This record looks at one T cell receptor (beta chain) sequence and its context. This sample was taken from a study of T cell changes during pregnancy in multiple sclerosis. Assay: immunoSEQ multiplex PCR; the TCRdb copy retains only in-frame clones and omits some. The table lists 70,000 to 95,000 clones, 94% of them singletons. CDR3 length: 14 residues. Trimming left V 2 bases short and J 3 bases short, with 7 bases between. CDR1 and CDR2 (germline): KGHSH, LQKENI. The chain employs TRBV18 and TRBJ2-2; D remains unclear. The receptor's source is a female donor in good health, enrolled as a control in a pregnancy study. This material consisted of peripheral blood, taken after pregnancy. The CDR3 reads CASSPGVDTGELFF. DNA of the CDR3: TGTGCCAGCTCACCAGGAGTTGACACCGGGGAGCTGTTTTTT.